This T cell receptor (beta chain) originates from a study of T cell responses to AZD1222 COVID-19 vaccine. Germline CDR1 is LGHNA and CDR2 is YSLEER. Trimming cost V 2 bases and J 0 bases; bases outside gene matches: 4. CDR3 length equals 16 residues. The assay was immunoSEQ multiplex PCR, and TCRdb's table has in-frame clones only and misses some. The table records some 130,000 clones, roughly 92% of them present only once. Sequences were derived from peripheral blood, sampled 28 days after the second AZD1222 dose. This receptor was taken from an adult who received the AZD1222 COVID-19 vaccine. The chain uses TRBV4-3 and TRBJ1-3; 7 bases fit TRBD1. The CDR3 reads CASSQQTGYSGNTIYF. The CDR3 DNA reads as TGCGCCAGCAGCCAACAGACAGGGTACTCTGGAAACACCATATATTTT.